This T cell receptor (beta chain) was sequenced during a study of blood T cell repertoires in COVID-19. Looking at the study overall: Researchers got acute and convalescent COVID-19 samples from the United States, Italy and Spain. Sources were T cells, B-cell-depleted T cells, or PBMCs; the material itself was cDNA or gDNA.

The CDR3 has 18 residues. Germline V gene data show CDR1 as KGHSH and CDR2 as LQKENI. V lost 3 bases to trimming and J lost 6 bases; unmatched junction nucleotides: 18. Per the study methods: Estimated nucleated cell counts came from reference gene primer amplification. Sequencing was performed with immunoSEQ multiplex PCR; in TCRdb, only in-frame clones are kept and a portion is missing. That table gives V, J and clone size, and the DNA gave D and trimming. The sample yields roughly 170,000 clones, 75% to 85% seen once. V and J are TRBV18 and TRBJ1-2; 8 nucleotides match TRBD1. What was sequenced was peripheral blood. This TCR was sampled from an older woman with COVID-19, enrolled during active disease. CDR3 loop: CASSPKFAPGGTDHGYTF. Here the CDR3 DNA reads TGTGCCAGCTCACCCAAGTTTGCCCCAGGGGGCACAGACCATGGCTACACCTTC.